This T cell receptor (beta chain) was retrieved from a study of cytomegalovirus exposure and HLA in healthy donors. Overall study results and limits: Specific recognition of CMV antigens was confirmed in vitro for a few chains (all CMV-associated). In a later analysis, several top co-occurrence clusters appeared linked to parvovirus B19, influenza, CMV and Epstein-Barr virus. Most observed TCR sequences were rare, whereas some public TCRs were detected in many donors.

This CDR3 has 14 residues. Trimming took off 8 bases at V and 1 base at J, with 15 bases between the two ends. CDR1 and CDR2 from the germline V gene are MDHEN and SYDVKM. To note about this clone: Its antigen is currently unknown.

Each of the donors was a healthy bone marrow donor. The PCR employed 60 Vbeta primers together with 13 Jbeta primers. TCRdb keeps only in-frame clones here, not all; method: immunoSEQ multiplex PCR. The sample consists of 150,000 to 200,000 clones, approximately 80% of them appearing once. The chain couples TRBV28 to TRBJ2-7; possibly TRBD1 for D (6 bases). The receptor comes from a woman aged 40 to 50 in good health and CMV-seropositive. Input material: PBMCs. Written as DNA, the CDR3 is TGTGCCAGCGGGGGACACCTTCCTTCCTACGAGCAGTACTTC. Translated, it gives CASGGHLPSYEQYF.